Each of the 7 T cell receptor beta chains below was sequenced from the same sample in a study of T cell repertoires in cytomegalovirus infection. MiXCR, applied by TCRdb to the reads, yields one record per CDR3 protein. The profile shows some 99,000 distinct CDR3 sequences, around 28% of them singletons. No cognate antigen is known for these TCRs. Material: CD8+ T cells from cultured PBMCs, obtained from culture after CMV antigen stimulation. The origin of the receptors is a human donor in good health (CMV status not recorded). Some clones in this sample may be carry-over from other donors' samples.

Remarks on this clonotype: This may stem from a read error, because a much larger clone lies one nucleotide away. The genes are TRBV7-9 and TRBJ2-5; no clear D gene. Germline V gene lookup returns CDR1 SEHNR and CDR2 FQNEAQ (reference sequence). Trimming took 3 bases from V and 5 from J, leaving 4 bases between them. There are 11 residues in the CDR3. Written as DNA, the CDR3 is TGTGCCAGCAGCTTTAGGGAGACCCAGTACTTC. This sequence encodes CASSFRETQYF.

This clonotype was recorded a few times. The V call is TRBV27, the J call TRBJ2-1; D uncertain. Trimming removed 3 bases from V and 4 bases from J, with 7 bases in between. Germline V CDR1 and CDR2: MNHEY, SMNVEV (reference sequence). This CDR3 spans 13 amino acids. CDR3 protein: CASSFGPYNEQFF. CDR3 coding DNA: TGTGCCAGCAGTTTCGGACCATACAATGAGCAGTTCTTC.

There are a few counts of this clonotype. V gene TRBV11-2 combines with J gene TRBJ2-3; 8 nucleotides agree with TRBD2. Germline V CDR1 and CDR2: SGHAT, FQNNGV. Trimming removed 4 bases from V and 0 bases from J; junction bases left unmatched: 0. This CDR3 has 14 amino acids. The CDR3 nucleotides are TGTGCCAGCAGCTCGGGGGGGAGCACAGATACGCAGTATTTT. It is translated as CASSSGGSTDTQYF.

A few counts support this clonotype. The chain combines TRBV6-1 with TRBJ1-4; TRBD1 matches 9 bases. Trimming at V came to 6 bases and at J to 7 bases, leaving 18 bases not matched to a gene. Per the germline V gene, CDR1 is MNHNS and CDR2 is SASEGT. This CDR3 has 18 amino acids. CDR3 in DNA: TGTGCCAGCAGCCGAAATTGGCAGTACAGGGGGCCGGGTGAAAAACTGTTTTTT. Translated, it gives CASSRNWQYRGPGEKLFF.

This clonotype was seen repeatedly, ten times or more. The rearrangement links TRBV7-6 to TRBJ2-7; D is ambiguous. The CDR3 extends over 13 amino acids. The V end lost 2 bases, the J end lost 3 bases, and 8 bases lay between the germline ends. From germline, CDR1 is SGHVS and CDR2 FNYEAQ. For the CDR3, the DNA is TGTGCCAGCAGCTTAACCGATGGCTACGAGCAGTACTTC. It translates to CASSLTDGYEQYF.

The V gene is TRBV7-8, the J gene TRBJ2-7; possible D gene TRBD2, 6 bases. Germline V gives CDR1 SGHVS, CDR2 FQNEAQ. This CDR3 is 14 amino acids long. Trimming pared 4 bases from V and 5 bases from J, leaving 15 bases between. CDR3 sequence (DNA): TGTGCCAGCAGCTCAGTCGGGGGATATCACGAGCAGTACTTC. Amino acid sequence: CASSSVGGYHEQYF.

The chain joins TRBV15 to TRBJ2-7; 7 nucleotides agree with TRBD2. Germline lookup yields CDR1 LNHNV and CDR2 YYDKDF (reference sequence). The CDR3 is 16 residues long. V lost 0 bases, J lost 0 bases, and 5 bases stayed unmatched. CDR3 nucleotides: TGTGCCACCAGCAGAGATTGGGGGGGGAGCTCCTACGAGCAGTACTTC. This translates into CATSRDWGGSSYEQYF.